A single sample is the source of the 9 T cell receptor beta chains below, sequenced in a study of tumor-infiltrating lymphocytes in localized non-small cell lung cancer (dated by TCRdb to about 2021). Library construction relied on the immunoSEQ multiplex PCR assay. TCRdb's version of the immuneACCESS table is confined to in-frame rearrangements and falls short of the full clone set. An unresolved V gene accounts for under half of the shortfall where checked; the remainder is of unknown origin. For this sample there are around 25,000 clones; around 75% appear just once. The ten top clones hold about 6.5% of the sample. The sequenced sample was lung tumor tissue. The source of these receptors is a human donor with non-small cell lung cancer.

The chain couples TRBV19 to TRBJ2-3; the D gene is possibly TRBD1 (5 bases). The CDR3 runs 17 residues. Per the germline V gene, CDR1 is LNHDA and CDR2 is SQIVND (reference sequence). Trimming removed 4 bases at V and 0 bases at J, with 17 bases between. CDR3 DNA sequence: TGTGCCAGTAGTACGGACAATCTGATTGCTAGCACAGATACGCAGTATTTT. This sequence encodes CASSTDNLIASTDTQYF. Using reference TRBV19 and TRBJ2-3 for the parts outside the CDR3, the full variable domain is DGGITQSPKYLFRKEGQNVTLSCEQNLNHDAMYWYRQDPGQGLRLIYYSQIVNDFQKGDIAEGYSVSREKKESFPLTVTSAQKNPTAFYLCASSTDNLIASTDTQYFGPGTRLTVL.

The CDR3 region has the DNA TGCGCCAGCAGCCCAAACGGACTAGATCAAGAGACCCAGTACTTC. It is translated as CASSPNGLDQETQYF. The rearrangement links TRBV5-1 to TRBJ2-5, with 7 bases aligning to TRBD2. The V gene end was trimmed by 4 bases and the J gene end by 2 bases; junction bases not matched to a gene: 8. CDR3 length equals 15 residues. Per the germline V gene, CDR1 is SGHRS and CDR2 is YFSETQ.

J is TRBJ1-5 and V is TRBV4-1; D is perhaps TRBD1 (5 bases). Trimming pared 0 bases from V and 7 bases from J, leaving 19 bases between. Germline V lookup: CDR1 MGHRA, CDR2 YSYEKL. This CDR3 region has 17 residues. The CDR3, as DNA: TGCGCCAGCAGCCAAGATAGCTACAGGACCGAGATACAGCCCCAGCATTTT. Translation: CASSQDSYRTEIQPQHF.

V and J are TRBV10-1 and TRBJ1-1; tentatively, D is TRBD1 (6 bases). This CDR3 region has 13 residues. Germline CDR1 and CDR2: WNHNN and SYGVQD (reference sequence). Deletions cut 2 bases from V and 11 bases from J, with 15 bases between. CDR3 protein: CASSEQGQKAAFF. The CDR3 DNA reads as TGCGCCAGCAGTGAGCAAGGACAGAAGGCGGCTTTCTTT.

This clone has more than one count but fewer than ten. J is TRBJ2-7 and V is TRBV9; no reliable D call. Trimming removed 1 base from V and 3 bases from J, with 8 bases in between. The CDR3 is 13 residues long. CDR1 SGDLS and CDR2 YYNGEE come from the germline V gene. The CDR3 loop reads CASSVYDNYEQYF. In DNA form, the CDR3 reads TGTGCCAGCAGCGTATATGACAACTACGAGCAGTACTTC.

The V and J genes are TRBV7-2 and TRBJ1-6; D gene uncertain. Germline values: CDR1 SGHTA, CDR2 FQGNSA. Trimming left V 1 base short and J 11 bases short, with 15 bases between. The CDR3 runs to 15 residues. Here the CDR3 reads CASSLDSGSVPPLHF. The CDR3 coding sequence is TGTGCCAGCAGCTTAGATTCGGGAAGTGTGCCACCCCTCCACTTT.

This clone was found once. This chain joins TRBV5-8 and TRBJ1-2; D gene unclear. The germline V and J ends were trimmed by 4 bases and 0 bases, with 13 bases remaining between them. The germline gives CDR1 SGHTS, CDR2 YDEGEE. This CDR3 region has 15 residues. The CDR3 is CASSIIAGSNYGYTF. Here the CDR3 DNA reads TGTGCCAGCAGCATAATAGCAGGTTCTAACTATGGCTACACCTTC.

The table lists this clone with a count of one. CDR3 in amino acids: CASSSRINQPQHF. CDR3 sequence (DNA): TGTGCCAGCAGCTCCCGCATTAATCAGCCCCAGCATTTT. The chain has TRBV7-2 and TRBJ1-5; D not resolved. The CDR3 is made up of 13 amino acids. Germline-derived CDR1 and CDR2 are SGHTA and FQGNSA. The V gene lost 4 bases and the J gene lost 4 bases, with 8 bases spanning the gap.

This clone was counted only a few times. Within the sample, other DNA sequences also encode this same CDR3. The genes are TRBV15 and TRBJ1-6; D gene unclear. The CDR3 runs 15 residues. V was trimmed by 0 bases and J by 8 bases, leaving 11 bases between them. The germline V gene has CDR1 LNHNV and CDR2 YYDKDF (reference sequence). The CDR3 nucleotides read TGTGCCACCAGCAGAGATTTGACCTGGGATTCACCCCTCCACTTT. This encodes CATSRDLTWDSPLHF.